A selection of T cell receptor beta chains follows, all from one sample in a study of blood T cell repertoires in COVID-19. The table came from immunoSEQ multiplex PCR; TCRdb's copy has only in-frame clones and leaves some out. The table records 300,000 to 400,000 clones, 80% to 90% of them present only once. Sequencing was done on a sample of peripheral blood. Every receptor here comes from a woman aged 60 to 75 with COVID-19, enrolled during active disease. CDR3s leave out the opening cysteine and the closing phenylalanine or tryptophan.

>TRBV5-5|TRBJ1-3
ASSPPGGYGNTIY
>TRBV6-1|TRBJ1-2
ASSEDRGRNYGYT
>TRBV3-1/TRBV3-2|TRBJ2-1
ASSQEGGWLTRYNEQF
>TRBV3-1/TRBV3-2|TRBJ2-3
ASSPTPAGGQDTQY
>TRBV7-9|TRBJ1-2
AVLRGQTYGYT
>TRBV7-3|TRBJ2-1
ASSLAAWAGGYNEQF
>TRBV19|TRBJ1-1
ASRDRGPTEAF
>TRBV6-5|TRBJ1-1
ASSYDRGRAEAF
>TRBV7-9|TRBJ2-1
ASSLVAGREQF
>TRBV7-2|TRBJ1-2
ASSPRTGWDYGYT
>TRBV7-8|TRBJ2-2
ASSPRGWQGTTGELF
>TRBV5-8|TRBJ2-7
ASSSRYEQY
>TRBV5-1|TRBJ2-7
ASSLASSYEQY
>TRBV27|TRBJ1-2
ASSLGQGIGGYT
>TRBV7-2|TRBJ2-5
ASSLARGLTETQY
>TRBV19|TRBJ1-4
ASSIVSATNEKLF
>TRBV5-1|TRBJ2-4
ASSLAAYEGSIQY
>TRBV25-1|TRBJ1-2
ASSRTGGNYGYT
>TRBV5-4|TRBJ2-1
ASSLSGTGGYNEQF
>TRBV19|TRBJ2-2
AATGQLTGELF
>TRBV4-2|TRBJ2-1
ASSQLRYNEQF
>TRBV19|TRBJ1-2
ASTSGASLHYGYT
>TRBV7-8|TRBJ1-5
ASSLDRANQPQH
>TRBV27|TRBJ1-1
ASSLTGQGAGRAF
>TRBV10-2|TRBJ1-1
ASSDLGQLEAF
>TRBV27|TRBJ1-2
ASSPIAIGGGDYGYT
>TRBV7-6|TRBJ2-3
ASSLELSVVTQY
>TRBV6-5|TRBJ2-3
ASSYAGGRTDTQY
>TRBV29-1|TRBJ2-1
SAPVGGGPYNEQF
>TRBV5-1|TRBJ1-4
ASSDTGATNEKLF
>TRBV19|TRBJ2-2
ATKRKDRGFSTGELF
>TRBV4-2|TRBJ2-1
ASSQGGGNEQF
>TRBV5-5|TRBJ1-5
ASSLVGGRNQPQH
>TRBV7-9|TRBJ2-3
ASSPGLSTDTQY
>TRBV18|TRBJ1-1
ASSPAGTRSVGEAF
>TRBV5-8|TRBJ1-1
ASSHVGQGASRGEAF
>TRBV19|TRBJ2-6
ASRRQGALVSGANVLT
>TRBV3-1/TRBV3-2|TRBJ2-5
ASSPRGETQY
>TRBV12-3/TRBV12-4|TRBJ2-3
ASLKGADTQY
>TRBV6-1|TRBJ2-1
ASSEAGGAPYNEQF
>TRBV6-1|TRBJ1-2
ASSDGPGWGYT
>TRBV19|TRBJ1-2
ASSPSGFGGYT
>TRBV2|TRBJ1-1
ASKTTQGTEAF
>TRBV7-9|TRBJ2-1
ASSLQTSGGVYNEQF
>TRBV7-9|TRBJ1-1
ASSLRLQMNTEAF
>TRBV4-1|TRBJ1-5
ASSPGQGLYSNQPQH
>TRBV6-5|TRBJ2-7
ASRTIGTSNYEQY
>TRBV14|TRBJ2-1
ASSLGGMLSYNEQF
>TRBV7-7|TRBJ2-5
ASSRTATSGGETQY
>TRBV9|TRBJ1-1
ASSAGQGGHTEAF
>TRBV6-2/TRBV6-3|TRBJ2-7
ASSYSGGFSYEQY
>TRBV9|TRBJ1-6
ASSVEWGHNSPLH
>TRBV29-1|TRBJ2-1
SVLRNQGNEQF